This T cell receptor (beta chain) was sequenced for a study of shared T cell receptors in the human thymus. V was trimmed by 2 bases and J by 3 bases, leaving 11 bases between them. This CDR3 comprises 14 residues. Germline V gene sequence: CDR1 SGHDT, CDR2 YYEEEE. Here immunoSEQ multiplex PCR was the method, and the copy in TCRdb shows in-frame clones only, minus some. The sample holds approximately 730,000 clones; 70% to 90% are singletons and the top ten take roughly 0.01%. In addition, the sample was reused for a study of human thymus T cells. That report notes: Resections from corrective heart surgery supplied the thymus tissue. A high degree of thymic repertoire overlap among unrelated individuals was reported in related research.

The receptor was derived from a girl under three years old with a congenital heart defect. The sample was thymocytes. This chain joins TRBV5-6 and TRBJ1-1; D is unclear. The CDR3 DNA is TGTGCCAGCAGCTTACCCTTCCAGGACACTGAAGCTTTCTTT. Translation gives CASSLPFQDTEAFF. The variable domain in full, with the rest retrieved from reference TRBV5-6 and TRBJ1-1, is DAGVTQSPTHLIKTRGQQVTLRCSPKSGHDTVSWYQQALGQGPQFIFQYYEEEERQRGNFPDRFSGHQFPNYSSELNVNALLLGDSALYLCASSLPFQDTEAFFGQGTRLTVV.